Listed below are T cell receptor beta chains from one sample, sequenced in a study of neurological immune-mediated disorders. TCRdb re-analysed the 5' RACE reads in MiXCR, keeping a single row per CDR3 protein. The sample lists about 60,000 distinct CDR3 sequences, around 10% occurring once. Sequenced sample: PBMCs. The receptors here all came from a man in his thirties or forties in good health. Both conserved end residues are part of each CDR3. D genes are given only for firm matches. Not all rows give a size; the values are once, few, many and, for expanded clones, a class.

J: TRBJ2-7
V: TRBV10-3
D: TRBD1
size: NA
DNA: TGTGCCGTCAGTGCGGACAGGGGATCCTACGAGCAGTACTTC
CDR3: CAVSADRGSYEQYF

J: TRBJ2-7
V: TRBV7-7
D: TRBD1
size: NA
DNA: TGTGCCAGCAGTGTCGGGTCTACAGGGGGGAGCTCCTACGAGCAGTACTTC
CDR3: CASSVGSTGGSSYEQYF

J: TRBJ2-1
V: TRBV10-3
D: NA
size: NA
DNA: TGTGCCATCAGGGGACCAGAGGGAAGCAACAATGAGCAGTTCTTC
CDR3: CAIRGPEGSNNEQFF

J: TRBJ2-4
V: TRBV28
D: NA
size: few
DNA: TGTGCCAGCAGTTTTTCCGGGACGGTAAACATTCAGTACTTC
CDR3: CASSFSGTVNIQYF

J: TRBJ2-3
V: TRBV6-1
D: TRBD2
size: many
DNA: TGTGCCAGCAGTGAAACGGCGGGAGGGTCAGATACGCAGTATTTT
CDR3: CASSETAGGSDTQYF

J: TRBJ2-3
V: TRBV7-6
D: NA
size: many
DNA: TGTGCCAGCAGCTTAGATCGGCACCCAGATACGCAGTATTTT
CDR3: CASSLDRHPDTQYF

J: TRBJ2-7
V: TRBV10-3
D: NA
size: few
DNA: TGTGCCATCAGTGAGTCGAACAGTGGGCTCTACGAGCAGTACTTC
CDR3: CAISESNSGLYEQYF

J: TRBJ2-1
V: TRBV2
D: NA
size: many
DNA: TGTGCCAGTTGGATTCCAAATTACAATGAGCAGTTCTTC
CDR3: CASWIPNYNEQFF

J: TRBJ1-1
V: TRBV12-3/TRBV12-4
D: NA
size: few
DNA: TGTGCCAGCACTAATTGGGGGGCCCCAACGATATATGAAGCTTTCTTT
CDR3: CASTNWGAPTIYEAFF

J: TRBJ2-7
V: TRBV7-2
D: TRBD2
size: many
DNA: TGTGCCAGCAGCTTAGCGGGAACTAGCGGGAGTCCCTACGAGCAGTACTTC
CDR3: CASSLAGTSGSPYEQYF

J: TRBJ2-4
V: TRBV24-1
D: NA
size: NA
DNA: TGTGCCACCAGTGATTCGGACCCCCCGAACATTCAATACTTC
CDR3: CATSDSDPPNIQYF

J: TRBJ1-2
V: TRBV10-2
D: NA
size: NA
DNA: TGCGCCAGCAGTAGACTGGGAGACTATGGCTACACCTTC
CDR3: CASSRLGDYGYTF

J: TRBJ2-7
V: TRBV5-1
D: NA
size: many
DNA: TGCGCCAGCAGCTTGGAAGAGGGGATCAGCGAGCAGTACTTC
CDR3: CASSLEEGISEQYF

J: TRBJ2-3
V: TRBV12-3/TRBV12-4
D: NA
size: many
DNA: TGTGCCAGCAGTTTAAGTCCAGGGTCAGATACGCAGTATTTT
CDR3: CASSLSPGSDTQYF

J: TRBJ1-1
V: TRBV3-1
D: NA
size: many
DNA: TGTGCCAGCAGCCAAGAGGGTGAGGGCCCCATGAACACTGAAGCTTTCTTT
CDR3: CASSQEGEGPMNTEAFF

J: TRBJ1-1
V: TRBV28
D: NA
size: many
DNA: TGTGCCAGCAGTGCCCCGCGGGGCTTAAGGCCTGAAGCTTTCTTT
CDR3: CASSAPRGLRPEAFF

J: TRBJ2-7
V: TRBV6-2/TRBV6-3
D: TRBD2
size: many
DNA: TGTGCCAGCAGGCGGGGGGGATCCTACGAGCAGTACTTC
CDR3: CASRRGGSYEQYF

J: TRBJ2-1
V: TRBV20-1
D: TRBD2
size: many
DNA: TGCAGTGCTAGAGTTGGGACTAGCGATGCTGAGCAGTTCTTC
CDR3: CSARVGTSDAEQFF

J: TRBJ2-2
V: TRBV29-1
D: NA
size: NA
DNA: TGCAGCGTTGAAGATCGGAACACCGGGGAGCGGTTTTTT
CDR3: CSVEDRNTGERFF

J: TRBJ2-7
V: TRBV6-5
D: TRBD2
size: many
DNA: TGTGCCAGCAGTTACTCCCCGGGACTAACCTACGAGCAGTACTTC
CDR3: CASSYSPGLTYEQYF

J: TRBJ2-7
V: TRBV5-1
D: TRBD1
size: many
DNA: TGCGCCAGCAGCTTCAACCAGGGGGCCTACGAGCAGTACTTC
CDR3: CASSFNQGAYEQYF

J: TRBJ2-5
V: TRBV10-3
D: NA
size: many
DNA: TGTGCCATCAGCGTTGGCGGAGACCAAGAGACCCAGTACTTC
CDR3: CAISVGGDQETQYF

J: TRBJ2-7
V: TRBV7-2
D: TRBD2
size: many
DNA: TGTGCCAGCAGCAGGTCCGGACTAGCGGGAGTACCACTGTACTTC
CDR3: CASSRSGLAGVPLYF

J: TRBJ1-6
V: TRBV20-1
D: TRBD1
size: many
DNA: TGCAGTGGGGTCCCTGACAGGGTGGATAATTCACCCCTCCACTTT
CDR3: CSGVPDRVDNSPLHF

J: TRBJ1-5
V: TRBV30
D: TRBD1
size: NA
DNA: TGTGCCTGGACCCGGGACAGGGACCAGCCCCAGCATTTT
CDR3: CAWTRDRDQPQHF

J: TRBJ1-2
V: TRBV30
D: TRBD1
size: few
DNA: TGTGCCTGGAGCCGAACAGGGGGGGGGGACTATGGCTACACCTTC
CDR3: CAWSRTGGGDYGYTF

J: TRBJ1-5
V: TRBV3-1
D: NA
size: many
DNA: TGTGCCAGCAGCCAAGGTGACGGAATCGACCTGCCCCAGCATTTT
CDR3: CASSQGDGIDLPQHF

J: TRBJ2-5
V: TRBV20-1
D: TRBD2
size: NA
DNA: TGCAGTGCTAGAGATCTGGGGGGAGGGCTCCAAGAGACCCAGTACTTC
CDR3: CSARDLGGGLQETQYF

J: TRBJ2-1
V: TRBV27
D: NA
size: many
DNA: TGTGCCAGCACCCAAAGGGGACCCTCCTACAATGAGCAGTTCTTC
CDR3: CASTQRGPSYNEQFF

J: TRBJ2-7
V: TRBV24-1
D: NA
size: many
DNA: TGTGCCACCAGTGATGGAGGACTGAGCTACGAGCAGTACTTC
CDR3: CATSDGGLSYEQYF

J: TRBJ1-2
V: TRBV7-9
D: TRBD1
size: many
DNA: TGTGCCAGCTCCACCGAGACAGGGTCCAATAACTATGGCTACACCTTC
CDR3: CASSTETGSNNYGYTF

J: TRBJ2-3
V: TRBV5-1
D: NA
size: many
DNA: TGCGCCAGCAGCTCCGGGACTCCTCCGGATACGCAGTATTTT
CDR3: CASSSGTPPDTQYF